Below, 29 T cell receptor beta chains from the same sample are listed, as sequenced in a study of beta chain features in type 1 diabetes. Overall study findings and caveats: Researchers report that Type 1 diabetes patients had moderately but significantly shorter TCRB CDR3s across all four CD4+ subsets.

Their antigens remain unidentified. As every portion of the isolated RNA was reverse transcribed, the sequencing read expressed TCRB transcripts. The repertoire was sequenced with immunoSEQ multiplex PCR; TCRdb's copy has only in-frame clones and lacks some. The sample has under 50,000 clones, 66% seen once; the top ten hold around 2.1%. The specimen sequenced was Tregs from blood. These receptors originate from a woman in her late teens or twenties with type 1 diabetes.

The CDR3, as DNA: TGCGCCAGCAGCGCCGGTGGTAATTCACCCCTCCACTTT. Protein: CASSAGGNSPLHF. The chain couples TRBV4-3 to TRBJ1-6; unclear D gene. Germline loops: CDR1 LGHNA, CDR2 YSLEER. CDR3 size: 13 residues. The germline V and J ends were trimmed by 5 bases and 6 bases, with 8 bases remaining between them.

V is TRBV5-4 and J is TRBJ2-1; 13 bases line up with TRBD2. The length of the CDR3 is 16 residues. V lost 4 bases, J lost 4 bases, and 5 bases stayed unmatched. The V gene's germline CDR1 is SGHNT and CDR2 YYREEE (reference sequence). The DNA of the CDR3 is TGTGCCAGCAGCCCGATGACTAGCGGGAGGTACAATGAGCAGTTCTTC. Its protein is CASSPMTSGRYNEQFF.

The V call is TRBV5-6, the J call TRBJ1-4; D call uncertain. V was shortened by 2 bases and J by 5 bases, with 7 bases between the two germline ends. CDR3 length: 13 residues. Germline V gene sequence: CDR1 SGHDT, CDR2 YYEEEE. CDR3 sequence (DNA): TGTGCCAGCAGCTTTGTCACAAATGAAAAACTGTTTTTT. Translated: CASSFVTNEKLFF.

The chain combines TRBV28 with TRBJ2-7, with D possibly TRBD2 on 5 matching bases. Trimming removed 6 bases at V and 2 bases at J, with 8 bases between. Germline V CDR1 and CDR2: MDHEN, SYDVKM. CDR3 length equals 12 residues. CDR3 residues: CASRDFTYEQYF. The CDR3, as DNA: TGTGCCAGCAGGGACTTTACCTACGAGCAGTACTTC.

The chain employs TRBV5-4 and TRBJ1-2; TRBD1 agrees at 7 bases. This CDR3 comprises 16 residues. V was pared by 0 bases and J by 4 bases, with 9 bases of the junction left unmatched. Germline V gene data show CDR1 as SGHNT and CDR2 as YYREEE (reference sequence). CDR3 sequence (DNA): TGTGCCAGCAGCTTGGCCACGGAAGGGGGCGGCTATGGCTACACCTTC. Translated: CASSLATEGGGYGYTF.

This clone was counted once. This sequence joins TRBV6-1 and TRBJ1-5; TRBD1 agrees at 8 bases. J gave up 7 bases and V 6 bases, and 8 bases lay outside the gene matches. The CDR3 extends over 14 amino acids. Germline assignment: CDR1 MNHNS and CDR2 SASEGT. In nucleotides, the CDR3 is TGTGCCAGCAGAGGACAGGGTGAAGGACAGCCCCAGCATTTT. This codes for CASRGQGEGQPQHF.

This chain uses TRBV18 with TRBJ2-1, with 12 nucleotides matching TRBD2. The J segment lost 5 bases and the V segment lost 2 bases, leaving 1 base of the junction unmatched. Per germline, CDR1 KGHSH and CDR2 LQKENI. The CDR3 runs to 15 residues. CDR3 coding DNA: TGTGCCAGCTCACCAAGACTAGCGGGGGACAATGAGCAGTTCTTC. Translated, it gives CASSPRLAGDNEQFF. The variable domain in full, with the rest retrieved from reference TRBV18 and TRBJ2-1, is NAGVMQNPRHLVRRRGQEARLRCSPMKGHSHVYWYRQLPEEGLKFMVYLQKENIIDESGMPKERFSAEFPKEGPSILRIQQVVRGDSAAYFCASSPRLAGDNEQFFGPGTRLTVL.

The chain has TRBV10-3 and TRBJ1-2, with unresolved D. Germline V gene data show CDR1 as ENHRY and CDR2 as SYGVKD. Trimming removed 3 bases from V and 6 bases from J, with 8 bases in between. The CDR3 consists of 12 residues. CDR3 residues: CAISDVRNGYTF. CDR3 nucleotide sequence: TGTGCCATCAGTGACGTGCGGAATGGCTACACCTTC.

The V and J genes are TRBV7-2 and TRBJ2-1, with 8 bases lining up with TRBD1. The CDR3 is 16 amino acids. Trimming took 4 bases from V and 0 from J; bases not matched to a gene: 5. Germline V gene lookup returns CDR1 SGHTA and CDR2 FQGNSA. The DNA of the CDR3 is TGTGCCAGCAGCTACCGGACAGGGAGCTCCTACAATGAGCAGTTCTTC. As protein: CASSYRTGSSYNEQFF.

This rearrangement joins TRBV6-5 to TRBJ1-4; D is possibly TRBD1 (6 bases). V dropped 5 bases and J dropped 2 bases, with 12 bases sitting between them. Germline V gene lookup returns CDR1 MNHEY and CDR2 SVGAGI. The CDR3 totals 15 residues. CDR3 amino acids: CASSNRRGTNEKLFF. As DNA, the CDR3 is TGTGCCAGCAGTAATCGCAGGGGCACTAATGAAAAACTGTTTTTT.

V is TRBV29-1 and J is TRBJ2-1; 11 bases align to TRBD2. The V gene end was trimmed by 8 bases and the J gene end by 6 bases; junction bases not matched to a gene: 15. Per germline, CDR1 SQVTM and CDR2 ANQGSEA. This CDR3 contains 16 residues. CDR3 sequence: CSTFPSTSGSGNEQFF. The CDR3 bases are TGCAGCACCTTTCCGTCCACTAGCGGGAGTGGCAATGAGCAGTTCTTC.

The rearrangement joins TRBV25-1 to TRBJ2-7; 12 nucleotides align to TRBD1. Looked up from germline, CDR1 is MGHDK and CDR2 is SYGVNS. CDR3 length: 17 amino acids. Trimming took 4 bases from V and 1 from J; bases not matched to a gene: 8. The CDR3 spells CASSASGTGGPSYEQYF. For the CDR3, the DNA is TGTGCCAGCAGTGCTTCCGGGACAGGGGGCCCTTCCTACGAGCAGTACTTC.

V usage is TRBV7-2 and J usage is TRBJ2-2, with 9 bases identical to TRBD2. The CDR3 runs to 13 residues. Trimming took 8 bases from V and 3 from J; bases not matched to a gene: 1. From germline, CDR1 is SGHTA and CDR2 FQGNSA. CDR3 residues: CASLAGYTGELFF. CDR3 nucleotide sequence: TGTGCCAGCCTAGCGGGGTACACCGGGGAGCTGTTTTTT.

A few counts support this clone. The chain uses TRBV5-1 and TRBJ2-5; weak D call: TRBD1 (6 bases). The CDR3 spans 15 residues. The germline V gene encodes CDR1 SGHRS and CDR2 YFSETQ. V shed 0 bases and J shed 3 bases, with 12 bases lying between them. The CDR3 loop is CASSLGTGRKETQYF. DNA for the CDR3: TGCGCCAGCAGCTTGGGAACAGGGCGAAAAGAGACCCAGTACTTC.

The CDR3 DNA follows: TGTGCCAGCTCACCGCCCGGGGATACGCAGTATTTT. Its translation is CASSPPGDTQYF. The rearrangement links TRBV18 to TRBJ2-3; D call uncertain. Trimming took 3 bases from V and 6 from J, leaving 7 bases between them. The CDR3 extends over 12 amino acids. CDR1 is KGHSH and CDR2 is LQKENI in the germline V gene.

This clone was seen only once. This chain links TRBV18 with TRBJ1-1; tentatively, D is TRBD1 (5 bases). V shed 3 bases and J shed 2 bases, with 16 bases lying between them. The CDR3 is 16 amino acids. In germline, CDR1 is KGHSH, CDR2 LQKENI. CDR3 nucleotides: TGTGCCAGCTCACCGCTCGGCTCAGGGTTTAACACTGAAGCTTTCTTT. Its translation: CASSPLGSGFNTEAFF.

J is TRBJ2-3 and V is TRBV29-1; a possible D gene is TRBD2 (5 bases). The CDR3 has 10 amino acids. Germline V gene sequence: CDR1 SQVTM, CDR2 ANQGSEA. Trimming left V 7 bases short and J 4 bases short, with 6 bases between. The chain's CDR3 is CSGGPDTQYF. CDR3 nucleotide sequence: TGCAGCGGAGGGCCAGATACGCAGTATTTT.

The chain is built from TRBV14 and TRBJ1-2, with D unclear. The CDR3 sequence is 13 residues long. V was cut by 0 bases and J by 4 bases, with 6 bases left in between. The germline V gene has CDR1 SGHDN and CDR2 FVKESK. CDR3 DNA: TGTGCCAGCAGCCAAGATAGCGGCTATGGCTACACCTTC. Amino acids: CASSQDSGYGYTF.

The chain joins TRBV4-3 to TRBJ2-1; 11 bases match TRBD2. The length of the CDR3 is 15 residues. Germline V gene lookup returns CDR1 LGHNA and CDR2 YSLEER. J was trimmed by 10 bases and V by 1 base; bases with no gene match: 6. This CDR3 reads CASSQGLAGIWEQFF. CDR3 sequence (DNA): TGCGCCAGCAGCCAAGGACTAGCGGGGATCTGGGAGCAGTTCTTC.

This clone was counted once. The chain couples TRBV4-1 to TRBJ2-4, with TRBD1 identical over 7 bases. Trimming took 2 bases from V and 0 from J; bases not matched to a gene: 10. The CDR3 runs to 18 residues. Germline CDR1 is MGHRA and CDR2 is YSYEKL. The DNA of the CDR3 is TGCGCCAGCAGCCAACAGACAGGGCCTTCCCTAGCCAAAAACATTCAGTACTTC. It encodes CASSQQTGPSLAKNIQYF.

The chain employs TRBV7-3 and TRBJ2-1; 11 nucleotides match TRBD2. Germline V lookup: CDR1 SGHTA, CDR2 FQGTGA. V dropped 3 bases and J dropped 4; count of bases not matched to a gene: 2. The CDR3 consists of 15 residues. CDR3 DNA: TGTGCCAGCAGCTTTGGGACTAGCGGATACAATGAGCAGTTCTTC. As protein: CASSFGTSGYNEQFF.

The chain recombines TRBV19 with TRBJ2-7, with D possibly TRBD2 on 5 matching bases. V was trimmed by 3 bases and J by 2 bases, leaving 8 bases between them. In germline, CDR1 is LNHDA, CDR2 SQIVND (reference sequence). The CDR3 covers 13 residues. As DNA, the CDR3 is TGTGCCAGTAGTATTACCGGGGCCTACGAGCAGTACTTC. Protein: CASSITGAYEQYF.

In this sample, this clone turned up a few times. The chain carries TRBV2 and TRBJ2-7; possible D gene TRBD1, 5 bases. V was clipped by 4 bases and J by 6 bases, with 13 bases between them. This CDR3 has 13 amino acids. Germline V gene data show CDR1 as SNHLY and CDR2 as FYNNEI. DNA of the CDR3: TGTGCCAGCAGTGCCTATTGGGGCGCCGAGCAGTACTTC. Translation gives CASSAYWGAEQYF.

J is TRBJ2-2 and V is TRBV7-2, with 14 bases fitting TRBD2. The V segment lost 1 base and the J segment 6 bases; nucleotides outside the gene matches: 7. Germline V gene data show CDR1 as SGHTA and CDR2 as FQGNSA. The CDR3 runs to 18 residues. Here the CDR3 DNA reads TGTGCCAGCAGCTTAGTGGGACTAGCGGGAGTCAAGTCCGGGGAGCTGTTTTTT. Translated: CASSLVGLAGVKSGELFF.

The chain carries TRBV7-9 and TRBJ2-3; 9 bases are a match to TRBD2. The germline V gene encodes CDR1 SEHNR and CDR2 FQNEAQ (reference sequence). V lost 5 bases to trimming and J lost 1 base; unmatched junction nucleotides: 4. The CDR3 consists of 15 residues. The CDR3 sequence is CASSPWTSGTDTQYF. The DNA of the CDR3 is TGTGCCAGCAGCCCCTGGACTAGCGGCACAGATACGCAGTATTTT.

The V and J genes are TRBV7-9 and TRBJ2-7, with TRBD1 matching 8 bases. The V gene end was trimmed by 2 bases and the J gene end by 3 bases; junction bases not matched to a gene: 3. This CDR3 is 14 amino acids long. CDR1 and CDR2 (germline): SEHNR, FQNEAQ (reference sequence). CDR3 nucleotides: TGTGCCAGCAGCTTACGGGACAGGTTCTACGAGCAGTACTTC. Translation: CASSLRDRFYEQYF. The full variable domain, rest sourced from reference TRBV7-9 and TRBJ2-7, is DTGVSQNPRHKITKRGQNVTFRCDPISEHNRLYWYRQTLGQGPEFLTYFQNEAQLEKSRLLSDRFSAERPKGSFSTLEIQRTEQGDSAMYLCASSLRDRFYEQYFGPGTRLTVT.

The CDR3, as DNA: TGCAGCGTTGTTTATTGGGACAGGGGCCTAGCGGGGACCTACAATGAGCAGTTCTTC. Translating gives CSVVYWDRGLAGTYNEQFF. V is TRBV29-1 and J is TRBJ2-1, with a weak D call TRBD1 (10 bases). This CDR3 has 19 amino acids. Trimming left V 4 bases short and J 2 bases short, with 27 bases between. Germline V CDR1 and CDR2: SQVTM, ANQGSEA.

The CDR3: CASSPGTWIDTQYF. For the CDR3, the DNA is TGTGCCAGTAGTCCGGGGACATGGATCGATACGCAGTATTTT. The chain carries TRBV19 and TRBJ2-3; TRBD1 is a possible D gene (6 bases). The CDR3 contains 14 residues. Germline loops: CDR1 LNHDA, CDR2 SQIVND (reference sequence). The V gene lost 5 bases and the J gene lost 6 bases, with 15 bases spanning the gap.

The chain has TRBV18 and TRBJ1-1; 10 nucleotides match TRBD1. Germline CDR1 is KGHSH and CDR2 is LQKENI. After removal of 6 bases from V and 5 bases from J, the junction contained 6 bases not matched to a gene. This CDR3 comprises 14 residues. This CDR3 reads CASSRGQGGTEAFF. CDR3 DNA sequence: TGTGCCAGCTCCCGAGGACAGGGGGGAACTGAAGCTTTCTTT.